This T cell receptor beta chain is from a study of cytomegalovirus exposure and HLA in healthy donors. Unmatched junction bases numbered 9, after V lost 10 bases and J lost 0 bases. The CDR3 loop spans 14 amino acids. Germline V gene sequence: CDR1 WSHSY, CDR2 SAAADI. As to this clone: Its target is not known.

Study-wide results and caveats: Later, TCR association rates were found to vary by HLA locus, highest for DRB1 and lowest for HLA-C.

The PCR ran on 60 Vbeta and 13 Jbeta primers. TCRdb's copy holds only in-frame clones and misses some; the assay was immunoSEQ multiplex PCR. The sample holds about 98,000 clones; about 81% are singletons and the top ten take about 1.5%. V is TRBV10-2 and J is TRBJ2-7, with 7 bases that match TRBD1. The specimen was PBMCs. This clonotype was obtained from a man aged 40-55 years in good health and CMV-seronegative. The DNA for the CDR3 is TGCGCCACCAACCGGGCAGGGGGCTCCTACGAGCAGTACTTC. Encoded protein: CATNRAGGSYEQYF.